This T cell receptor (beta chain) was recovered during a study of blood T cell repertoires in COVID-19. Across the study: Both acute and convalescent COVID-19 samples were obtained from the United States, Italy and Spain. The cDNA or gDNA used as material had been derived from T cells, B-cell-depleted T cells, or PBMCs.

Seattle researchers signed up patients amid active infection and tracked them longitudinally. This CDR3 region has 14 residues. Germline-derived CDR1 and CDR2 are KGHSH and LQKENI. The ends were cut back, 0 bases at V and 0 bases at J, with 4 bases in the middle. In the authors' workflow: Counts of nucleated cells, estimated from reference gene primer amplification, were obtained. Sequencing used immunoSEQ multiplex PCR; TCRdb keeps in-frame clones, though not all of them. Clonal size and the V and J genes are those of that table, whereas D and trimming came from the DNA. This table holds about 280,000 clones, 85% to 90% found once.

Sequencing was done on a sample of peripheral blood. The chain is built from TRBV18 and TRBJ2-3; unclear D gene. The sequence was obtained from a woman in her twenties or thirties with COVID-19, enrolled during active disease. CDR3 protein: CASSPPSSTDTQYF. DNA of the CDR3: TGTGCCAGCTCACCACCCTCTAGCACAGATACGCAGTATTTT.